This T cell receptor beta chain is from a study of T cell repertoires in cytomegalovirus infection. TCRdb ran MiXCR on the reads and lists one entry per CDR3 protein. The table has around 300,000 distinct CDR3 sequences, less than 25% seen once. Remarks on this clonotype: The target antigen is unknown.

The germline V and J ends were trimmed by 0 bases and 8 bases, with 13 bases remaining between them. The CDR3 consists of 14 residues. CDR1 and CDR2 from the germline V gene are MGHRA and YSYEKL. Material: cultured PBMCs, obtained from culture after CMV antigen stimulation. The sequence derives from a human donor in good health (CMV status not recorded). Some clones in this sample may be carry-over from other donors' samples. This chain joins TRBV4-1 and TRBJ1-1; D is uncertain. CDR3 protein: CASSQDYSMGEAFF. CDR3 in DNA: TGCGCCAGCAGCCAAGACTACTCAATGGGGGAAGCTTTCTTT.